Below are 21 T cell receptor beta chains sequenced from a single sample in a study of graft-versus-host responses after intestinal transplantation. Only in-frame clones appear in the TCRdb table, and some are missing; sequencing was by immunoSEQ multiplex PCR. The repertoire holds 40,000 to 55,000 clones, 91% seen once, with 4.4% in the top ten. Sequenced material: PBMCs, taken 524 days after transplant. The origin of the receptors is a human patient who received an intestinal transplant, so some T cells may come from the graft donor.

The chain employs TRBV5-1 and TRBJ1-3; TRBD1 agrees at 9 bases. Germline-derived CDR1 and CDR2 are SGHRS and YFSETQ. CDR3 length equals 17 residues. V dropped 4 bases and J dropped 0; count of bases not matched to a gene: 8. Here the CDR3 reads CASSPAGTGTSGNTIYF. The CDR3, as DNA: TGCGCCAGCAGCCCAGCCGGGACAGGGACCTCTGGAAACACCATATATTTT.

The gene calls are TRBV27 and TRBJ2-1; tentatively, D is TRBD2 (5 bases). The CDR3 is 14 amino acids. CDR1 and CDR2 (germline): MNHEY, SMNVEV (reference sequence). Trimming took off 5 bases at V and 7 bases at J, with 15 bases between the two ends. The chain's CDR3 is CASSPGLRGNEQFF. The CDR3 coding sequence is TGTGCCAGCAGTCCGGGCCTCAGAGGGAATGAGCAGTTCTTC.

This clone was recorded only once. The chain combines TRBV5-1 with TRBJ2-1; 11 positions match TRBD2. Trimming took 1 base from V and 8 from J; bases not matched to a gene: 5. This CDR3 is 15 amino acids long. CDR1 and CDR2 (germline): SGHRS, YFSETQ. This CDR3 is CASSLKLAGGHEQFF. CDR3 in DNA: TGCGCCAGCAGCTTGAAGCTAGCGGGAGGCCATGAGCAGTTCTTC.

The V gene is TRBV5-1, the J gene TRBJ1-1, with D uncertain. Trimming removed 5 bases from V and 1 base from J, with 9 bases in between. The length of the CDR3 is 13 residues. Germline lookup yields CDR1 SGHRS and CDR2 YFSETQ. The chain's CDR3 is CASSFRPNTEAFF. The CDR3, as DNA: TGCGCCAGCAGTTTTAGACCGAACACTGAAGCTTTCTTT.

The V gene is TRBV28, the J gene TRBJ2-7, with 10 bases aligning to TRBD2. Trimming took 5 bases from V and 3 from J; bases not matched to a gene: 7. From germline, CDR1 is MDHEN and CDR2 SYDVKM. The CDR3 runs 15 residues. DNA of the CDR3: TGTGCCAGCAGTCCTCTAGCGGGAGTGATCTACGAGCAGTACTTC. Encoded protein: CASSPLAGVIYEQYF.

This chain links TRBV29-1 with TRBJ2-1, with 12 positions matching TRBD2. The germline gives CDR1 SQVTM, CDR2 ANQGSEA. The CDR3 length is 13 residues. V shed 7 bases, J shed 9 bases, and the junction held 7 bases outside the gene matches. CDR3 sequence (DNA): TGCAGCGACCGACTAGCGGGAGCTTCTGAGCAGTTCTTC. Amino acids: CSDRLAGASEQFF.

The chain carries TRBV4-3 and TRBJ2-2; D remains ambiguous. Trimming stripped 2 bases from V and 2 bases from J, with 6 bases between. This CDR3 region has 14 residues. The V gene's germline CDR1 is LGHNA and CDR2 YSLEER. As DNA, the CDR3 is TGCGCCAGCAGCCAACGCGTTAACACCGGGGAGCTGTTTTTT. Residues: CASSQRVNTGELFF.

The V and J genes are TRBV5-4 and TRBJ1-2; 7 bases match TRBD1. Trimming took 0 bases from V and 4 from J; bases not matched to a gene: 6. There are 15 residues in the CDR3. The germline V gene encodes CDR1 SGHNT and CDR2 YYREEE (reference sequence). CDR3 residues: CASSLDGTAGYGYTF. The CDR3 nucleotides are TGTGCCAGCAGCTTGGACGGGACAGCGGGCTATGGCTACACCTTC.

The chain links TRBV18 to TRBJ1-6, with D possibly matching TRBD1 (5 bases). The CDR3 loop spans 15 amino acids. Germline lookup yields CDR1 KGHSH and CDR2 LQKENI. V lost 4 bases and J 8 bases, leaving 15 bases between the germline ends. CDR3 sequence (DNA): TGTGCCAGCTCACTACGGGACGCCGGGGATTCACCCCTCCACTTT. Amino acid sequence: CASSLRDAGDSPLHF.

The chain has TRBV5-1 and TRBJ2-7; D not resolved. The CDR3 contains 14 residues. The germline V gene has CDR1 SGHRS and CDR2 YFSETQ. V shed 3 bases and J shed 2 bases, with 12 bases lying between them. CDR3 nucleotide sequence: TGCGCCAGCAGCTCCGCCCCGAAGGCCTACGAGCAGTACTTC. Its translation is CASSSAPKAYEQYF.

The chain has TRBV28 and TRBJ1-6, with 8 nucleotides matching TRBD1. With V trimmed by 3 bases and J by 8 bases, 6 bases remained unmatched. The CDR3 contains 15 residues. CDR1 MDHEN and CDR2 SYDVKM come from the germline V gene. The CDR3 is CASSFGDRGYSPLHF. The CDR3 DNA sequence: TGTGCCAGCAGTTTCGGCGACAGGGGTTATTCACCCCTCCACTTT.

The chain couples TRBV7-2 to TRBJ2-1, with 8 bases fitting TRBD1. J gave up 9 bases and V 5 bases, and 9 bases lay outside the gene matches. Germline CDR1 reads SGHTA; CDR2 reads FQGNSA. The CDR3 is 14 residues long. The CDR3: CASSNDRGIGEQFF. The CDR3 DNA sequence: TGTGCCAGCAGCAATGACAGGGGAATAGGTGAGCAGTTCTTC.

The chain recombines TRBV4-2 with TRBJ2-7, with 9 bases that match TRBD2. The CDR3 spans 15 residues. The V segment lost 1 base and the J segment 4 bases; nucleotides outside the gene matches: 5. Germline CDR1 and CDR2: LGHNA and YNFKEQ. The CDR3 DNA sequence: TGTGCCAGCAGCCAAGTCCCTGGACTAGCGTACGAGCAGTACTTC. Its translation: CASSQVPGLAYEQYF.

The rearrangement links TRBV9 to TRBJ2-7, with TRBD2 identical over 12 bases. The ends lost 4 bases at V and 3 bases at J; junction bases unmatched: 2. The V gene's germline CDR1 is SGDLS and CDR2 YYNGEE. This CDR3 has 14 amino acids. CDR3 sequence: CASSRTSGIYEQYF. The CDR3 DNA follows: TGTGCCAGCAGCAGGACTAGCGGGATCTACGAGCAGTACTTC.

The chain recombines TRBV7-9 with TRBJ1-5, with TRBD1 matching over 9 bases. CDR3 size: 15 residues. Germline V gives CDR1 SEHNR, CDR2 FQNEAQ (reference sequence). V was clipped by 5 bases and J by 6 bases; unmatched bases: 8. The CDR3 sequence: CASSEDRGDGQPQHF. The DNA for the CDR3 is TGTGCCAGCAGCGAGGACAGGGGAGACGGTCAGCCCCAGCATTTT.

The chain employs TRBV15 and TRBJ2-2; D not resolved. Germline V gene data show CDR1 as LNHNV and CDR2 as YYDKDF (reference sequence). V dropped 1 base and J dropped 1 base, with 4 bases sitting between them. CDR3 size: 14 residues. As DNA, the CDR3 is TGTGCCACCAGCAGAGTCCGGAACACCGGGGAGCTGTTTTTT. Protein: CATSRVRNTGELFF.

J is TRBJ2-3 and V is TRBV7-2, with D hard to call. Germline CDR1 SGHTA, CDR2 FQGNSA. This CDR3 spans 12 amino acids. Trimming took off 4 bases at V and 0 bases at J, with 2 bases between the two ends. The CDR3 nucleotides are TGTGCCAGCAGCTCAAGCACAGATACGCAGTATTTT. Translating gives CASSSSTDTQYF. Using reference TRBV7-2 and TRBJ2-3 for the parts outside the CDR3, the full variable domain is GAGVSQSPSNKVTEKGKDVELRCDPISGHTALYWYRQSLGQGLEFLIYFQGNSAPDKSGLPSDRFSAERTGGSVSTLTIQRTQQEDSAVYLCASSSSTDTQYFGPGTRLTVL.

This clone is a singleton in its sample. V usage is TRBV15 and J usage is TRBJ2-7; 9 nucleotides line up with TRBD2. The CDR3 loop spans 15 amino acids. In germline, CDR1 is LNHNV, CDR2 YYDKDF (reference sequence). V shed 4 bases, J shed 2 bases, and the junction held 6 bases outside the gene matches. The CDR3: CATSTGLATAYEQYF. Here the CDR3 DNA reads TGTGCCACCAGCACTGGACTAGCGACTGCCTACGAGCAGTACTTC.

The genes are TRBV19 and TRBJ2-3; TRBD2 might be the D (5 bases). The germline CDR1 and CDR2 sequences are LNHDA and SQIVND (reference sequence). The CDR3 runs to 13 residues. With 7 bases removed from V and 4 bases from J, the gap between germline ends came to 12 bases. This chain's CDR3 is CASTNRESDTQYF. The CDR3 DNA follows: TGTGCCAGTACCAATAGGGAGTCAGATACGCAGTATTTT.

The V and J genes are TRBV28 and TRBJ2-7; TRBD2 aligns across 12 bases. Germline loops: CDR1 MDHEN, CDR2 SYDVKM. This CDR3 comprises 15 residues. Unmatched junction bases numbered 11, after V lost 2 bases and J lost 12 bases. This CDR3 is CASSLAASGRALGYF. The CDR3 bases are TGTGCCAGCAGTTTAGCGGCTAGCGGGAGGGCCCTGGGGTACTTC.

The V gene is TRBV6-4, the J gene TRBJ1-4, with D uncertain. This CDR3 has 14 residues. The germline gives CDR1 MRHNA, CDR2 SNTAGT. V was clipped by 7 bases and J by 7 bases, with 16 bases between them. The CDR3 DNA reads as TGTGCCAGCATCCCGGGGTACCCGGCTGAAAAACTGTTTTTT. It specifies CASIPGYPAEKLFF.